This TCR beta chain stems from a study of T cell responses to AZD1222 COVID-19 vaccine. Study-wide results and limits: Among AZD1222 vaccinees, only six were seropositive at baseline. The donors showed a predominance of white British ancestry and of females, with possible underestimation of clonal diversity. Of spike-specific TCRs, nearly half reportedly target regions left unmutated in variants. Without day 14 samples, only post-peak T cell repertoires were studied.

Comment on this clone: Its specificity is not known.

The CDR3 contains 13 residues. The V gene lost 6 bases and the J gene lost 4 bases, with 10 bases spanning the gap. Germline assignment: CDR1 MNHEY and CDR2 SVGAGI. TCRdb's table, derived via immunoSEQ multiplex PCR, lists solely in-frame clones and lacks some. The table includes some 120,000 clones, roughly 87% detected once. The chain joins TRBV6-5 to TRBJ2-1, with a possible D match to TRBD1 (6 bases). The sequenced sample was peripheral blood, obtained on day 0 of AZD1222 vaccination. This sequence was found in an adult in good health. CDR3 amino acids: CASRQGLYNEQFF. CDR3 DNA: TGTGCCAGCAGACAGGGTTTGTACAATGAGCAGTTCTTC.